This T cell receptor beta chain was captured in a study of T cell responses to AZD1222 COVID-19 vaccine. Study in general: Timing groups of about 4 and about 12 weeks for second doses were pooled.

Sequenced by immunoSEQ multiplex PCR; TCRdb stores in-frame clones only, minus some. This sample has about 86,000 clones, with roughly 87% found just once. Trimming stripped 3 bases from V and 3 bases from J, with 12 bases between. Germline CDR1 ENHRY, CDR2 SYGVKD. The CDR3 runs 14 residues. In the case of this clone: Its antigen is not identified.

Study conclusions and caveats: The sample set comprised mostly white British donors with more females, and clonal diversity was possibly underestimated.

Sample: peripheral blood, taken on day 0 of AZD1222 vaccination. This TCR was sampled from an adult in good health. The chain is built from TRBV10-3 and TRBJ2-7, with no clear D. CDR3 sequence reads: CAISESRQHYEQYF. CDR3 DNA sequence: TGTGCCATCAGTGAATCGAGACAACACTACGAGCAGTACTTC.